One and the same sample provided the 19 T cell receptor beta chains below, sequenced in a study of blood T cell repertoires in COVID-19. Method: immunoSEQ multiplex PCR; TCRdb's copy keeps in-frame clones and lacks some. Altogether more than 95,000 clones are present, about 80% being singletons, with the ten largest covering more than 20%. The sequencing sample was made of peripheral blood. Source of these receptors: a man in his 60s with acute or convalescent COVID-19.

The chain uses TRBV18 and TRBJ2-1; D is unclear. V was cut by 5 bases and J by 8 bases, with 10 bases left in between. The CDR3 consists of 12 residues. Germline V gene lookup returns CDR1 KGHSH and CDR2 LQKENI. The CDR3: CASSGQRHEQFF. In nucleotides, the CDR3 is TGTGCCAGCTCAGGGCAACGCCATGAGCAGTTCTTC.

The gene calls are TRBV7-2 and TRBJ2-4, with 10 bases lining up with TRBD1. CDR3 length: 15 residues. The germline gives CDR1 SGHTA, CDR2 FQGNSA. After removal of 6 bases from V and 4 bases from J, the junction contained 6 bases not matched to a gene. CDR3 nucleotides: TGTGCCAGCAGGTCACCGGGACAGGGGAAAAACATTCAGTACTTC. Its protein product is CASRSPGQGKNIQYF.

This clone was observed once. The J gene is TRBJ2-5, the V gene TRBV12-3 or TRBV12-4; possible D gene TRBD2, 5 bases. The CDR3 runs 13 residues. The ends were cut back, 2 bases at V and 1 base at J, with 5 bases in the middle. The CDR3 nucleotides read TGTGCCAGCAGTTTAAGCGGCCAAGAGACCCAGTACTTC. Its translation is CASSLSGQETQYF.

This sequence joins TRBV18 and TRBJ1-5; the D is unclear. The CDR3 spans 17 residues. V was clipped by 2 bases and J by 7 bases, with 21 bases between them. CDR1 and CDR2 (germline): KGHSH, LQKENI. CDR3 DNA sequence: TGTGCCAGCTCACCAGGTCAAGAGCTCTTGCGAGAGCAGCCCCAGCATTTT. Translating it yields CASSPGQELLREQPQHF.

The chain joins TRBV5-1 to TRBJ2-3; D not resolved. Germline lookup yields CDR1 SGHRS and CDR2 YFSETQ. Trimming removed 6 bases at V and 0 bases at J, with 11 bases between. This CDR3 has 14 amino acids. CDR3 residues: CASTTATSTDTQYF. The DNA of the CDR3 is TGCGCCAGCACCACCGCCACTAGCACAGATACGCAGTATTTT.

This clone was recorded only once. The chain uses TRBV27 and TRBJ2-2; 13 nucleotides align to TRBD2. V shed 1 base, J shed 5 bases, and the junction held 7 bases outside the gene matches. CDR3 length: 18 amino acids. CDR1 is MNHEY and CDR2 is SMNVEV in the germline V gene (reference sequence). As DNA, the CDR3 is TGTGCCAGCAGTTTATTAGGGACTAGCGGGACCGATACCGGGGAGCTGTTTTTT. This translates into CASSLLGTSGTDTGELFF.

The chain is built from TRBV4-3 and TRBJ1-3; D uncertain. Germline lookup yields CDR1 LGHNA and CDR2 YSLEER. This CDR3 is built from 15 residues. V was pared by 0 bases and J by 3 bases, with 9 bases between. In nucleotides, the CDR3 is TGCGCCAGCAGCCAAGATGTGAGTTTTGGAAACACCATATATTTT. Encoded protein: CASSQDVSFGNTIYF.

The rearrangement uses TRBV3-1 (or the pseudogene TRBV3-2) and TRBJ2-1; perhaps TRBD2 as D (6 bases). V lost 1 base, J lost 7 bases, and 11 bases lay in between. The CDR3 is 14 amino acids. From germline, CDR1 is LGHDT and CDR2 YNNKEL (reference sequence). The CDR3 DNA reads TGTGCCAGCAGCCAAGGACTAGTAAGGAATGAGCAGTTCTTC. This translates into CASSQGLVRNEQFF.

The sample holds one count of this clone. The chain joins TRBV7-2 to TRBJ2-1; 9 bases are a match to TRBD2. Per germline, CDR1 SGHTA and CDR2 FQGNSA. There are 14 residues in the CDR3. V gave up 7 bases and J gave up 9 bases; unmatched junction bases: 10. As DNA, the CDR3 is TGTGCCAGCATCGATAGCGGGAGAGGGGTTGAGCAGTTCTTC. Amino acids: CASIDSGRGVEQFF.

Here the CDR3 DNA reads TGTGCTAGTGTTCGCGTACCAGGGTACTACAATGAGCAGTTCTTC. This sequence encodes CASVRVPGYYNEQFF. J is TRBJ2-1 and V is TRBV12-5, with TRBD1 as a possible D gene (5 bases). The CDR3 extends over 15 amino acids. V shed 7 bases and J shed 3 bases, with 16 bases lying between them. Germline-derived CDR1 and CDR2 are LGHNT and FRNRAP.

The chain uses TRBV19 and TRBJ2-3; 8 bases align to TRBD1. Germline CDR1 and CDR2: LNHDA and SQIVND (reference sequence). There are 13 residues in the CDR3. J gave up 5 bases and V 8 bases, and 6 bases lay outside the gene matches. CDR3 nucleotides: TGTGCCAGTTCGGACAGGGCGGTAGATACGCAGTATTTT. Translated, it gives CASSDRAVDTQYF.

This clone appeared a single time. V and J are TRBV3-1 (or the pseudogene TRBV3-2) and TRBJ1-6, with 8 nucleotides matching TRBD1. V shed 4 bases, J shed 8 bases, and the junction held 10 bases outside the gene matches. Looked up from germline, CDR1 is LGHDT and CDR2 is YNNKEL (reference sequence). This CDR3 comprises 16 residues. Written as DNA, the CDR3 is TGTGCCAGCAGCCGAGAAGATGGGACAGGAGATTCACCCCTCCACTTT. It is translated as CASSREDGTGDSPLHF.

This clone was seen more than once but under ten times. CDR3: CASSPDLLDSSNQPQHF. In DNA, the CDR3 is TGTGCCAGCAGCCCAGACCTACTGGACAGTAGCAATCAGCCCCAGCATTTT. The chain employs TRBV7-6 and TRBJ1-5; the D gene is possibly TRBD1 (6 bases). Germline V gene data show CDR1 as SGHVS and CDR2 as FNYEAQ. CDR3 length equals 17 residues. V lost 5 bases and J 0 bases, leaving 17 bases between the germline ends.

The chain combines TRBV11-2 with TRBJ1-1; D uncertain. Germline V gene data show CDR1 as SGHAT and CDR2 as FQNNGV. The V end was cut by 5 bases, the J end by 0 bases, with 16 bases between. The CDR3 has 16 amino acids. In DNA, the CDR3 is TGTGCCAGCAGCCATTGGTCTAGTAAGATGAACACTGAAGCTTTCTTT. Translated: CASSHWSSKMNTEAFF.

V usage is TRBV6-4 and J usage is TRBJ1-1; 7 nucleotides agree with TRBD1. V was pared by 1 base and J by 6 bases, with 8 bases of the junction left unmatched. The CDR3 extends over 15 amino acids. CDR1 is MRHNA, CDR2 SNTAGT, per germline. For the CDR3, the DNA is TGTGCCAGCAGTGACTTTGCAGGGGGGAGGTCTGAAGCTTTCTTT. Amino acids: CASSDFAGGRSEAFF.

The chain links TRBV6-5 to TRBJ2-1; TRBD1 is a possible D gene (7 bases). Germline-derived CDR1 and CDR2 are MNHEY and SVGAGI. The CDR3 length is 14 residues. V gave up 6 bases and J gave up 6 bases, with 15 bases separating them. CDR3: CASSGVRGANEQFF. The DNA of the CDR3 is TGTGCCAGCAGCGGGGTCAGGGGGGCCAATGAGCAGTTCTTC.

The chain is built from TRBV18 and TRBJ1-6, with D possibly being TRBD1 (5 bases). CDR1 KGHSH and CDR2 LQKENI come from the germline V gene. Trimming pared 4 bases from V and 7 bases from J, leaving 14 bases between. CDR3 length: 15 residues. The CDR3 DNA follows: TGTGCCAGCTCACTTGCAGGACATATCAATTCACCCCTCCACTTT. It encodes CASSLAGHINSPLHF.

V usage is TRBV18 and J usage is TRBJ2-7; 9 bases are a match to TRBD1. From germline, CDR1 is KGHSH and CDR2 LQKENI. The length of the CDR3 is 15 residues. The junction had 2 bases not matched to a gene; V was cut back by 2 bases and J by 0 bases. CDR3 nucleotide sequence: TGTGCCAGCTCACCAAAGACAGGGGGCTCCTACGAGCAGTACTTC. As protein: CASSPKTGGSYEQYF.

CDR3 loop: CASRKQGNHGELFF. CDR3 bases: TGTGCCAGCAGAAAACAGGGGAACCACGGGGAGCTGTTTTTT. V is TRBV6-5 and J is TRBJ2-2; 7 bases match TRBD1. Germline values: CDR1 MNHEY, CDR2 SVGAGI. The trim removed 6 bases at V and 7 bases at J, leaving 8 bases unmatched. The CDR3 contains 14 residues.